The 31 T cell receptor beta chains listed next were all sequenced from one sample in a study of T-cell reconstitution after alpha-beta-depleted transplantation in children. This sample's TCRbeta library carried unique molecular identifier barcodes. MiXCR, applied by TCRdb to the PCR reads, yields one record per CDR3 protein. The sample carries fewer than 1 million distinct CDR3 sequences, roughly 15% recorded once. Material: PBMCs, mostly from graft donor cells, obtained 360 days after TCRalphabeta/CD19-depleted stem cell transplant. All receptors come from a male patient between 10 and 17 years old who had a stem cell transplant for acute lymphoblastic leukemia, so the T cells may come from the graft donor.

The rearrangement links TRBV20-1 to TRBJ1-2; TRBD1 might be the D (6 bases). CDR3 length equals 12 residues. Between the trimmed V and J ends, which lost 7 bases and 8 bases, there was a span of 17 bases. The germline gives CDR1 DFQATT, CDR2 SNEGSKA (reference sequence). In DNA form, the CDR3 reads TGCAGTGATGGGGGAGGGGGAAGGGGCTACACCTTC. This encodes CSDGGGGRGYTF.

This chain links TRBV7-8 with TRBJ1-1, with 9 positions matching TRBD1. Trimming cost V 4 bases and J 5 bases; bases outside gene matches: 5. This CDR3 contains 14 residues. Looked up from germline, CDR1 is SGHVS and CDR2 is FQNEAQ. For the CDR3, the DNA is TGTGCCAGCAGCTCCACAGGGGGCATTACTGAAGCTTTCTTT. Translation: CASSSTGGITEAFF.

The chain has TRBV19 and TRBJ2-1; D remains ambiguous. V lost 6 bases and J 9 bases, leaving 12 bases between the germline ends. The CDR3 runs to 12 residues. Germline values: CDR1 LNHDA, CDR2 SQIVND (reference sequence). Written as DNA, the CDR3 is TGTGCCAGTAGAAGGGCCCTCGGTGAGCAGTTCTTC. Translated, it gives CASRRALGEQFF.

At least ten counts were recorded for this clonotype. The V call is TRBV20-1, the J call TRBJ2-5; D might be TRBD2 (6 bases). This CDR3 region has 14 residues. Trimming pared 6 bases from V and 2 bases from J, leaving 16 bases between. Germline V gene data show CDR1 as DFQATT and CDR2 as SNEGSKA (reference sequence). The CDR3 nucleotides are TGCAGTGCCGAAGCTAGGAGGGAACAAGAGACCCAGTACTTC. The encoded protein is CSAEARREQETQYF.

The chain is built from TRBV7-9 and TRBJ2-3; D remains ambiguous. The ends were cut back, 3 bases at V and 14 bases at J, with 3 bases in the middle. The CDR3 loop spans 8 amino acids. CDR1 is SEHNR and CDR2 is FQNEAQ in the germline V gene (reference sequence). CDR3 in amino acids: CASSFGYF. The CDR3 coding sequence is TGTGCCAGCAGCTTCGGGTATTTT.

This chain joins TRBV11-2 and TRBJ1-1; no clear D. Trimming shortened V by 3 bases and J by 1 base, and 9 bases separated the two germline ends. This CDR3 region has 14 residues. Germline-derived CDR1 and CDR2 are SGHAT and FQNNGV. This CDR3 is CASSLGEANTEAFF. The CDR3 nucleotides are TGTGCCAGCAGCTTGGGAGAGGCGAACACTGAAGCTTTCTTT.

CDR3 amino acids: CASSQSTGGPQETQYF. The DNA for the CDR3 is TGCGCCAGCAGTCAATCCACGGGAGGGCCTCAAGAGACCCAGTACTTC. This chain connects TRBV23-1 to TRBJ2-5, with 8 bases fitting TRBD2. TRBV23-1 is known as an ORF, though its function is uncertain. The CDR3 spans 16 residues. Trimming took 0 bases from V and 2 from J; bases not matched to a gene: 5.

J is TRBJ2-7 and V is TRBV7-8; TRBD2 agrees at 9 bases. This CDR3 region has 15 residues. CDR1 is SGHVS and CDR2 is FQNEAQ in the germline V gene. The V and J ends lost 5 bases and 4 bases, in that order; junction bases with no gene match: 9. In DNA form, the CDR3 reads TGTGCCAGCAGCAAACAATTAGCGGGAGTGTACGAGCAGTACTTC. Protein: CASSKQLAGVYEQYF.

This clonotype showed up just once. The chain uses TRBV2 and TRBJ2-1; a weak D match, TRBD1 (7 bases). This CDR3 spans 15 amino acids. The V end was cut by 5 bases, the J end by 6 bases, with 17 bases between. The germline CDR1 and CDR2 sequences are SNHLY and FYNNEI. The chain's CDR3 is CASSLQGTLSNEQFF. The CDR3 nucleotides read TGTGCCAGCAGTCTACAGGGGACTCTAAGCAATGAGCAGTTCTTC.

This clonotype was found many times. This chain uses TRBV11-2 with TRBJ2-5; possible D gene TRBD2, 5 bases. CDR1 and CDR2 (germline): SGHAT, FQNNGV. This CDR3 is 14 amino acids long. Trimming removed 3 bases from V and 5 bases from J, with 13 bases in between. The CDR3 spells CASSFIRGQETQYF. Here the CDR3 DNA reads TGTGCCAGCAGCTTTATCCGCGGGCAGGAGACCCAGTACTTC.

This clonotype was seen a single time. The chain joins TRBV18 to TRBJ2-5; tentatively, D is TRBD1 or TRBD2 (6 bases each). The germline CDR1 and CDR2 sequences are KGHSH and LQKENI. V dropped 3 bases and J dropped 1 base, with 9 bases sitting between them. The CDR3 contains 14 residues. As DNA, the CDR3 is TGTGCCAGCTCACCTTCGGGGGCCCAAGAGACCCAGTACTTC. It yields the protein CASSPSGAQETQYF.

This clonotype was counted only a few times. This chain uses TRBV6-5 with TRBJ2-7, with a possible D match to TRBD1 (7 bases). Trimming shortened V by 4 bases and J by 3 bases, and 16 bases separated the two germline ends. Germline assignment: CDR1 MNHEY and CDR2 SVGAGI. This CDR3 is 15 amino acids long. CDR3: CASSLRGDSHYEQYF. DNA of the CDR3: TGTGCCAGCAGTTTGAGGGGGGACAGTCACTACGAGCAGTACTTC.

This clonotype was counted between two and nine times. V and J are TRBV4-1 and TRBJ2-7; 9 bases fit TRBD2. V was pared by 5 bases and J by 3 bases, with 11 bases of the junction left unmatched. Germline CDR1 and CDR2: MGHRA and YSYEKL. This CDR3 is 16 amino acids long. The DNA for the CDR3 is TGCGCCAGCAGCACTCCCGGGAGCGGGAGGTTCTACGAGCAGTACTTC. It encodes CASSTPGSGRFYEQYF.

This chain uses TRBV20-1 with TRBJ2-1, with 7 nucleotides matching TRBD2. This CDR3 spans 13 amino acids. With V trimmed by 7 bases and J by 6 bases, 9 bases remained unmatched. Germline V gene sequence: CDR1 DFQATT, CDR2 SNEGSKA (reference sequence). This CDR3 is CSERGGRANEQFF. CDR3 DNA: TGCAGTGAGAGGGGAGGGAGGGCCAATGAGCAGTTCTTC.

This clonotype appeared many times. The gene calls are TRBV20-1 and TRBJ2-5; 9 bases align to TRBD2. Germline V CDR1 and CDR2: DFQATT, SNEGSKA (reference sequence). Germline trimming cut 1 base from V and 4 bases from J; bases unmatched to any gene: 4. The CDR3 contains 14 residues. Here the CDR3 reads CSARVSGRIETQYF. The CDR3 coding sequence is TGCAGTGCTAGAGTTAGCGGGAGAATAGAGACCCAGTACTTC.

The chain employs TRBV5-1 and TRBJ2-7; the match to TRBD1 covers 9 bases. CDR1 and CDR2 (germline): SGHRS, YFSETQ. J was trimmed by 0 bases and V by 4 bases; bases with no gene match: 2. This CDR3 region has 14 residues. CDR3 in DNA: TGCGCCAGCAGCGACAGGGGGGACTCCTACGAGCAGTACTTC. Translating gives CASSDRGDSYEQYF.

There are many counts of this clonotype. The chain employs TRBV29-1 and TRBJ2-7; 11 nucleotides agree with TRBD1. CDR1 is SQVTM and CDR2 is ANQGSEA in the germline V gene. V trimming: 3 bases; J trimming: 3 bases; junction bases outside the gene matches: 7. The CDR3 consists of 15 residues. The CDR3 reads CSVEKAGTGGYEQYF. In nucleotides, the CDR3 is TGCAGCGTTGAGAAAGCCGGGACAGGGGGCTACGAGCAGTACTTC.

The J gene is TRBJ2-3, the V gene TRBV10-2, with TRBD2 matching over 9 bases. The CDR3 spans 15 residues. Per the germline V gene, CDR1 is WSHSY and CDR2 is SAAADI. V gave up 6 bases and J gave up 2 bases; unmatched junction bases: 6. In DNA form, the CDR3 reads TGCGCCAGCAGGATTACTAGCGGGCTCACAGATACGCAGTATTTT. Translation gives CASRITSGLTDTQYF.

This clonotype showed up many times. The chain links TRBV5-1 to TRBJ2-1, with 10 bases that match TRBD1. J lost 6 bases, V lost 4 bases, and 7 bases had no gene match. The CDR3 consists of 15 residues. Looked up from germline, CDR1 is SGHRS and CDR2 is YFSETQ. CDR3 bases: TGCGCCAGCAGCACAAGGACAGGGGGGCGCAATGAGCAGTTCTTC. This codes for CASSTRTGGRNEQFF.

The V and J genes are TRBV5-5 and TRBJ1-3; D ambiguous. The V and J ends lost 0 bases and 2 bases respectively, with 12 bases between them. Germline CDR1 SGHKS, CDR2 YYEKEE (reference sequence). CDR3 length equals 16 residues. The CDR3 is CASSLDRAWAGNTIYF. CDR3 nucleotides: TGTGCCAGCAGCTTGGATAGGGCCTGGGCTGGAAACACCATATATTTT. Drawing the rest from reference TRBV5-5 and TRBJ1-3, the complete variable domain is DAGVTQSPTHLIKTRGQQVTLRCSPISGHKSVSWYQQVLGQGPQFIFQYYEKEERGRGNFPDRFSARQFPNYSSELNVNALLLGDSALYLCASSLDRAWAGNTIYFGEGSWLTVV.

This rearrangement joins TRBV11-1 to TRBJ2-1, with TRBD1 as a possible D gene (8 bases). The CDR3 spans 19 residues. CDR1 is SGHAT, CDR2 FQDESV, per germline (reference sequence). The V gene lost 0 bases and the J gene lost 0 bases, with 18 bases spanning the gap. The CDR3 here is CASSLAKDYRGGSYNEQFF. The CDR3 DNA follows: TGTGCCAGCAGCTTAGCGAAGGACTACAGGGGGGGCTCCTACAATGAGCAGTTCTTC.

This clonotype occurred many times. The rearrangement links TRBV5-1 to TRBJ2-5, with 9 positions matching TRBD1. V trimming: 2 bases; J trimming: 2 bases; junction bases outside the gene matches: 4. The CDR3 sequence is 15 residues long. Germline-derived CDR1 and CDR2 are SGHRS and YFSETQ. CDR3 sequence (DNA): TGCGCCAGCAGCTTCGGGACAGGGAGTCAAGAGACCCAGTACTTC. This sequence encodes CASSFGTGSQETQYF.

This clonotype was counted ten times or more. The rearrangement links TRBV13 to TRBJ2-7; a weak D match, TRBD2 (5 bases). CDR3 length: 14 residues. Germline CDR1 is PRHDT and CDR2 is FYEKMQ (reference sequence). V gave up 9 bases and J gave up 3 bases, with 18 bases separating them. The CDR3 protein is CASGPGSGFYEQYF. The CDR3 DNA reads as TGTGCCAGTGGCCCCGGCAGCGGCTTCTACGAGCAGTACTTC.

The chain joins TRBV10-2 to TRBJ2-3; D is uncertain. Trimming pared 3 bases from V and 2 bases from J, leaving 18 bases between. This CDR3 contains 17 residues. CDR1 WSHSY and CDR2 SAAADI come from the germline V gene. For the CDR3, the DNA is TGCGCCAGCAGTGAAGTGACGATTGTTGGTAACACAGATACGCAGTATTTT. Protein: CASSEVTIVGNTDTQYF.

This clonotype showed up many times. This sequence joins TRBV29-1 and TRBJ1-2; TRBD1 matches at 7 bases. The CDR3 consists of 12 residues. The germline V gene encodes CDR1 SQVTM and CDR2 ANQGSEA. V shed 3 bases and J 7 bases; nucleotides not matched to a gene: 5. The CDR3: CSVDGGGVGYTF. The CDR3 DNA follows: TGCAGCGTTGATGGAGGGGGCGTTGGCTACACCTTC.

The V gene is TRBV10-3, the J gene TRBJ2-7; D perhaps matches TRBD1 (5 bases). V gave up 0 bases and J gave up 4 bases, with 10 bases separating them. The CDR3 runs to 14 residues. From germline, CDR1 is ENHRY and CDR2 SYGVKD. As DNA, the CDR3 is TGTGCCATCAGTGAGTCGCCAGGGATATACGAGCAGTACTTC. The encoded protein is CAISESPGIYEQYF.

The chain is built from TRBV18 and TRBJ2-7, with 10 bases identical to TRBD2. The CDR3 contains 15 residues. The V gene's germline CDR1 is KGHSH and CDR2 LQKENI. V dropped 4 bases and J dropped 6; count of bases not matched to a gene: 9. In DNA form, the CDR3 reads TGTGCCAGCTCACGAGCGGGAGGGCAAGTAACCGAGCAGTACTTC. It is translated as CASSRAGGQVTEQYF.

The chain recombines TRBV20-1 with TRBJ1-2, with D possibly TRBD1 on 6 matching bases. The germline V gene encodes CDR1 DFQATT and CDR2 SNEGSKA (reference sequence). V lost 0 bases to trimming and J lost 4 bases, with 21 bases between them. The CDR3 is 17 amino acids. CDR3 sequence (DNA): TGCAGTGCTAGAGATGACGTGCTCAGGGGTCCCATCTATGGCTACACCTTC. This translates into CSARDDVLRGPIYGYTF.

The chain is built from TRBV29-1 and TRBJ1-4; a possible D gene is TRBD1 (5 bases). The germline V gene encodes CDR1 SQVTM and CDR2 ANQGSEA. Deletions cut 0 bases from V and 0 bases from J, with 5 bases between. CDR3 size: 14 residues. Here the CDR3 DNA reads TGCAGCGTTGAAGAGGGACCAACTAATGAAAAACTGTTTTTT. Encoded protein: CSVEEGPTNEKLFF. The complete variable domain, with remaining parts taken from reference TRBV29-1 and TRBJ1-4, reads SAVISQKPSRDICQRGTSLTIQCQVDSQVTMMFWYRQQPGQSLTLIATANQGSEATYESGFVIDKFPISRPNLTFSTLTVSNMSPEDSSIYLCSVEEGPTNEKLFFGSGTQLSVL.

This clonotype was seen a handful of times. The chain combines TRBV4-2 with TRBJ2-7; the match to TRBD2 covers 8 bases. The CDR3 is 16 residues long. CDR1 is LGHNA, CDR2 YNFKEQ, per germline. The junction had 11 bases not matched to a gene; V was cut back by 3 bases and J by 4 bases. CDR3: CASSQATSGTPYEQYF. DNA of the CDR3: TGTGCCAGCAGCCAGGCTACTAGCGGAACCCCATACGAGCAGTACTTC.

The chain employs TRBV11-1 and TRBJ2-2; no reliable D call. This CDR3 has 17 residues. Germline-derived CDR1 and CDR2 are SGHAT and FQDESV (reference sequence). V was clipped by 5 bases and J by 3 bases, with 19 bases between them. The CDR3: CASSTSRSLVYTGELFF. The CDR3 DNA reads TGTGCCAGCAGCACCTCGAGGAGTTTGGTCTACACCGGGGAGCTGTTTTTT.